The 18 T cell receptor beta chains in this list originate from one sample, sequenced in a study of blood T cell repertoires in COVID-19. Profiling relied on immunoSEQ multiplex PCR, and the TCRdb table lists in-frame clones only, not all of them. The data hold roughly 410,000 clones, with around 87% observed a single time. Source material: peripheral blood. These receptors were taken from a woman aged 55-70 years with COVID-19, enrolled during active disease.

J is TRBJ2-2 and V is TRBV5-3; 8 nucleotides align to TRBD2. TRBV5-3 is treated as an ORF (open reading frame) with a function not yet certain. The CDR3 has 17 residues. The V segment lost 1 base and the J segment 2 bases; nucleotides outside the gene matches: 7. The CDR3, as DNA: TGTGCCAGAAGCTTGATGCCCGGGGGGGGAAACACCGGGGAGCTGTTTTTT. Protein sequence: CARSLMPGGGNTGELFF.

This chain connects TRBV19 to TRBJ2-6; 10 nucleotides agree with TRBD2. Germline V gene sequence: CDR1 LNHDA, CDR2 SQIVND (reference sequence). The CDR3 extends over 19 amino acids. J gave up 0 bases and V 3 bases, and 8 bases lay outside the gene matches. The CDR3 reads CASSMIAGGPSSGANVLTF. The CDR3 DNA is TGTGCCAGTAGTATGATAGCGGGGGGCCCTTCCTCTGGGGCCAACGTCCTGACTTTC.

The chain uses TRBV5-8 and TRBJ2-7; TRBD1 agrees at 11 bases. The CDR3 has 17 residues. Germline CDR1 and CDR2: SGHTS and YDEGEE. V was clipped by 0 bases and J by 5 bases; unmatched bases: 10. CDR3 region: CASSLARTGGVTDEQYF. Written as DNA, the CDR3 is TGTGCCAGCAGCTTGGCAAGGACAGGGGGCGTAACCGACGAGCAGTACTTC.

The chain employs TRBV9 and TRBJ2-7, with D tentatively TRBD2 (7 bases). CDR3 size: 14 residues. V lost 3 bases to trimming and J lost 0 bases, with 10 bases between them. From germline, CDR1 is SGDLS and CDR2 YYNGEE. The CDR3 region has the DNA TGTGCCAGCAGCGAGGGGGGGAGCTCCTACGAGCAGTACTTC. This encodes CASSEGGSSYEQYF.

There are a few counts of this clone. The chain combines TRBV2 with TRBJ2-3; maybe TRBD2 (6 bases). The CDR3 runs to 14 residues. V lost 8 bases and J lost 2, with 14 bases in between. Germline lookup yields CDR1 SNHLY and CDR2 FYNNEI. The CDR3 bases are TGTGCCAGCCATTTAGCGGAACTCACAGATACGCAGTATTTT. Residues: CASHLAELTDTQYF. Supplemented by reference TRBV2 and TRBJ2-3, the full variable domain reads EPEVTQTPSHQVTQMGQEVILRCVPISNHLYFYWYRQILGQKVEFLVSFYNNEISEKSEIFDDQFSVERPDGSNFTLKIRSTKLEDSAMYFCASHLAELTDTQYFGPGTRLTVL.

The V and J genes are TRBV11-2 and TRBJ1-3; D gene ambiguous. V lost 5 bases to trimming and J lost 0 bases, with 14 bases between them. The CDR3 spans 16 residues. CDR1 is SGHAT and CDR2 is FQNNGV in the germline V gene. The CDR3 nucleotides read TGTGCCAGCAGCCCATCCCCGGGTAGCTCTGGAAACACCATATATTTT. It translates to CASSPSPGSSGNTIYF.

As for this clone: This may be a read error: a much more frequent sequence differs by one nucleotide. The V and J genes are TRBV3-1 (or the pseudogene TRBV3-2) and TRBJ2-7; TRBD1 matches 9 bases. With 4 bases clipped from V and 4 bases from J, the junction kept 2 bases outside the gene matches. Germline-derived CDR1 and CDR2 are LGHDT and YNNKEL (reference sequence). The CDR3 covers 13 residues. CDR3 residues: CASSRDREYEQYF. The CDR3, as DNA: TGTGCCAGCAGCCGGGACAGGGAATACGAGCAGTACTTC.

The CDR3 nucleotides read TGCGCCAGCAGCCAACAACCGACATCAAATTCACCCCTCCACTTT. Its translation: CASSQQPTSNSPLHF. This chain links TRBV4-1 with TRBJ1-6, with D unclear. V gave up 2 bases and J gave up 7 bases, with 12 bases separating them. Germline V gene data show CDR1 as MGHRA and CDR2 as YSYEKL. The CDR3 runs to 15 residues.

The rearrangement links TRBV5-5 to TRBJ1-5; 9 nucleotides line up with TRBD1. V lost 4 bases, J lost 0 bases, and 2 bases stayed unmatched. This CDR3 has 15 amino acids. CDR1 is SGHKS and CDR2 is YYEKEE in the germline V gene (reference sequence). Written as DNA, the CDR3 is TGTGCCAGCAGCCGGGACAGGGATAGCAATCAGCCCCAGCATTTT. This translates into CASSRDRDSNQPQHF.

V is TRBV5-6 and J is TRBJ2-7; TRBD2 is a possible D gene (5 bases). CDR1 SGHDT and CDR2 YYEEEE come from the germline V gene. V lost 5 bases, J lost 2 bases, and 11 bases lay in between. CDR3 length equals 13 residues. The CDR3 DNA reads as TGTGCCAGCAGTTCCGGGAATCCCTACGAGCAGTACTTC. Translation gives CASSSGNPYEQYF.

The chain has TRBV27 and TRBJ1-1; possibly TRBD1 for D (5 bases). Per germline, CDR1 MNHEY and CDR2 SMNVEV (reference sequence). Trimming cost V 5 bases and J 5 bases, with 12 bases left between them. The CDR3 covers 13 residues. CDR3 residues: CASSLRTSTEAFF. Here the CDR3 DNA reads TGTGCCAGCAGTCTTCGGACATCAACTGAAGCTTTCTTT.

The chain uses TRBV5-1 and TRBJ1-2, with 7 nucleotides matching TRBD1. The CDR3 extends over 14 amino acids. Trimming took 2 bases from V and 3 from J; bases not matched to a gene: 4. Germline loops: CDR1 SGHRS, CDR2 YFSETQ. The CDR3 sequence is CASSLADRDYGYTF. The CDR3 region has the DNA TGCGCCAGCAGCTTAGCTGACAGGGACTATGGCTACACCTTC.

Details on this clone: Within the sample, other DNA sequences also encode this same CDR3. The chain is built from TRBV5-1 and TRBJ2-7; 9 bases fit TRBD1. Germline CDR1 and CDR2: SGHRS and YFSETQ. V shed 4 bases and J 7 bases; nucleotides not matched to a gene: 9. The CDR3 runs to 14 residues. The CDR3 reads CASSPTGGAYEQYF. DNA of the CDR3: TGCGCCAGCAGCCCTACAGGGGGCGCGTATGAGCAGTACTTC. Together with reference TRBV5-1 and TRBJ2-7, the CDR3 gives the full variable domain: KAGVTQTPRYLIKTRGQQVTLSCSPISGHRSVSWYQQTPGQGLQFLFEYFSETQRNKGNFPGRFSGRQFSNSRSEMNVSTLELGDSALYLCASSPTGGAYEQYFGPGTRLTVT.

The chain has TRBV3-1 (or the pseudogene TRBV3-2) and TRBJ1-2; D uncertain. This CDR3 comprises 14 residues. In germline, CDR1 is LGHDT, CDR2 YNNKEL (reference sequence). V was shortened by 1 base and J by 4 bases, with 10 bases between the two germline ends. This chain's CDR3 is CASSQGQEVYGYTF. In DNA, the CDR3 is TGTGCCAGCAGCCAAGGGCAGGAGGTCTATGGCTACACCTTC.

V gene TRBV24-1 combines with J gene TRBJ1-4; D remains ambiguous. The V gene lost 4 bases and the J gene lost 7 bases, with 12 bases spanning the gap. Germline CDR1 KGHDR, CDR2 SFDVKD. The CDR3 length is 14 residues. The CDR3 spells CATSDGRLGEKLFF. The CDR3 nucleotides are TGTGCCACCAGTGACGGGAGGCTGGGTGAAAAACTGTTTTTT.

V gene TRBV6-5 combines with J gene TRBJ1-3, with a weak D call TRBD1 (5 bases). Looked up from germline, CDR1 is MNHEY and CDR2 is SVGAGI. The CDR3 has 16 residues. V dropped 0 bases and J dropped 0 bases, with 9 bases sitting between them. The chain's CDR3 is CASSYSTASSGNTIYF. In DNA form, the CDR3 reads TGTGCCAGCAGTTACTCGACAGCCAGCTCTGGAAACACCATATATTTT.

The V gene is TRBV5-1, the J gene TRBJ1-5; D uncertain. CDR1 and CDR2 from the germline V gene are SGHRS and YFSETQ. The V end was cut by 4 bases, the J end by 5 bases, with 13 bases between. The length of the CDR3 is 14 residues. In nucleotides, the CDR3 is TGCGCCAGCAGCATCGGTGGGCAGTATCAGCCCCAGCATTTT. As protein: CASSIGGQYQPQHF.

The chain recombines TRBV6-5 with TRBJ1-5; a weak D match, TRBD1 (5 bases). This CDR3 spans 14 amino acids. In germline, CDR1 is MNHEY, CDR2 SVGAGI. V lost 6 bases to trimming and J lost 4 bases, with 13 bases between them. The CDR3 protein is CASRTASWNQPQHF. The CDR3 coding sequence is TGTGCCAGCAGGACAGCTAGTTGGAATCAGCCCCAGCATTTT.